This T cell receptor (beta chain) was sequenced during a study of HIV-infected patients and healthy controls (TCRdb year 2014). The library was produced with 5' RACE. Sequencing was performed on an Illumina MiSeq. The public reads were quality trimmed at Q25 with fastp and then assembled into clones with MiXCR by TCRdb, keeping productive beta chains. CDR3 protein duplicates are merged, each entry listing the most common genes and DNA. The sample profile shows roughly 70,000 distinct CDR3 sequences; about 15% of them were found once. The ten largest clonotypes hold approximately 5% of the sample. Worth noting for this clonotype: Its cognate antigen has yet to be identified. The input lacks base qualities; no much larger clone sits a single base away.

This receptor was identified in a human donor in good health. The source material was CD4+ T cells from blood.

The nucleotide sequence is given as TGTGCCAGCAAGAGGCGGGAGGTGGACACCGGGGAGCTGTTTTTT. This yields the protein CASKRREVDTGELFF. This chain is built from TRBV19 and TRBJ2-2; 8 bases in between match TRBD2. Unmatched junction bases come to 9, with V trimmed by 9 bases and J by 3 bases. The CDR3, from cysteine to phenylalanine, totals 15 residues. Only the CDR3 DNA is retained, 45 bases long and in frame from the first base. CDR1 and CDR2, looked up from the germline V gene (reference sequence), are LNHDA and SQIVND.